This TCR beta chain was observed in a study of CD8+CD57+ T cells in acquired aplastic anemia. Study-wide context: Average DNA yield from sorted CD4+ and CD8+ cells was roughly 3 ug. Broader study findings: Shared by patients and controls, approximately 29 CD8+ CDR3s were abundant in patients. No significant difference in CD8+ Simpson's diversity was found between patients and controls.

In patients chosen for sequencing, flow cytometry had shown CD8+CD57+ cell expansion. As a group, the patients uniformly had severe acquired aplastic anemia. Genomic DNA, serving as template, underwent TCR beta VDJ and CDR3 profiling. TCRdb reprocessed the reads with MiXCR, giving one entry per CDR3 protein. Of roughly 93,000 distinct CDR3 sequences in the sample, approximately 73% were seen once. Germline values: CDR1 SGHDN, CDR2 FVKESK. The CDR3 extends over 13 amino acids. As for this clonotype: The target antigen is unknown. The junction does not match germline at one end; this may be a read error.

This chain joins TRBV14 and TRBJ1-4, with TRBD1 identical over 7 bases. This sequence originates from a human donor with aplastic anemia. Sequenced input: sorted CD4+, CD8+, or CD8+CD57+ T cells (not recorded which) from PBMCs. CDR3 DNA sequence: TGTGCCAGCAGCCAGGACAGACAGGGATCTCAGCTTTTT. This translates into CASSQDRQGSQLF. Full variable domain (missing parts from reference TRBV14 and TRBJ1-4): EAGVTQFPSHSVIEKGQTVTLRCDPISGHDNLYWYRRVMGKEIKFLLHFVKESKQDESGMPNNRFLAERTGGTYSTLKVQPAELEDSGVYFCASSQDRQGSQLFGSGTQLSVL.